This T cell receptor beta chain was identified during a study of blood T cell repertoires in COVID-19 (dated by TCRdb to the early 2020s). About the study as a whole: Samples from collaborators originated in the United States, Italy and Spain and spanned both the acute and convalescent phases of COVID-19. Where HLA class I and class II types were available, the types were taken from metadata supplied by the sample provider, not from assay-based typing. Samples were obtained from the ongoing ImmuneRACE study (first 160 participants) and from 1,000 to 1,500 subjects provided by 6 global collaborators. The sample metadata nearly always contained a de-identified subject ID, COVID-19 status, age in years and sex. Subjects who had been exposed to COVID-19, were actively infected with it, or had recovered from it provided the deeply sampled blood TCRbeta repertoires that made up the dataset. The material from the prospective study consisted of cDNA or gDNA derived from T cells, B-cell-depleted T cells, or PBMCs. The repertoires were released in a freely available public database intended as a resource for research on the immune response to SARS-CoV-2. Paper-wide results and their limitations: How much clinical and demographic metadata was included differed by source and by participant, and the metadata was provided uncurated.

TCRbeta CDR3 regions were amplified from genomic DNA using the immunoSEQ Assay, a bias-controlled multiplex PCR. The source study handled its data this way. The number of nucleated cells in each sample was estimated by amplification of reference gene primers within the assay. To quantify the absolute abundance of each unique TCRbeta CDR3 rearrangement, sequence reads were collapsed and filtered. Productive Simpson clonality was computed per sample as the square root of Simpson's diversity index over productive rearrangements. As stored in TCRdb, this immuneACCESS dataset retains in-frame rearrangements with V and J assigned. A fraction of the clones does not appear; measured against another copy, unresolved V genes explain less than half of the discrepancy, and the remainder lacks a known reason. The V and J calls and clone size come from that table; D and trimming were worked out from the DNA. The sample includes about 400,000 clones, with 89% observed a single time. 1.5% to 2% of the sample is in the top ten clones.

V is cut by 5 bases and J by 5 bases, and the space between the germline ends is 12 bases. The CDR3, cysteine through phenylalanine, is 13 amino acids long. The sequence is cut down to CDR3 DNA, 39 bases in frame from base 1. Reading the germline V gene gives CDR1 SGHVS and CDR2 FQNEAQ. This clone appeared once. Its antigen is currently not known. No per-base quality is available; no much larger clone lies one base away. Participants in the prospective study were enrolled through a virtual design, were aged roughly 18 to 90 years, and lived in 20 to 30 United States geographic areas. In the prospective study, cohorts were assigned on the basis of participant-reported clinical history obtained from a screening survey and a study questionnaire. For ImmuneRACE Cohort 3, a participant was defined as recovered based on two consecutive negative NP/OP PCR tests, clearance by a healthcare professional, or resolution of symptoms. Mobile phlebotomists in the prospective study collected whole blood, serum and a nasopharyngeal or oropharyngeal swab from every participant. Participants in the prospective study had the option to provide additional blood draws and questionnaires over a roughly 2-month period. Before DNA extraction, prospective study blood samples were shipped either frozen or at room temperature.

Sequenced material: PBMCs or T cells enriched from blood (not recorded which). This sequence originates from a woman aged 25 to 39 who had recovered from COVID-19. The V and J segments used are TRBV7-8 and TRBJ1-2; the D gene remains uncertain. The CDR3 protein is CASSGAGLYGYTF. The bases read TGTGCCAGCAGCGGAGCGGGCCTGTATGGCTACACCTTC.